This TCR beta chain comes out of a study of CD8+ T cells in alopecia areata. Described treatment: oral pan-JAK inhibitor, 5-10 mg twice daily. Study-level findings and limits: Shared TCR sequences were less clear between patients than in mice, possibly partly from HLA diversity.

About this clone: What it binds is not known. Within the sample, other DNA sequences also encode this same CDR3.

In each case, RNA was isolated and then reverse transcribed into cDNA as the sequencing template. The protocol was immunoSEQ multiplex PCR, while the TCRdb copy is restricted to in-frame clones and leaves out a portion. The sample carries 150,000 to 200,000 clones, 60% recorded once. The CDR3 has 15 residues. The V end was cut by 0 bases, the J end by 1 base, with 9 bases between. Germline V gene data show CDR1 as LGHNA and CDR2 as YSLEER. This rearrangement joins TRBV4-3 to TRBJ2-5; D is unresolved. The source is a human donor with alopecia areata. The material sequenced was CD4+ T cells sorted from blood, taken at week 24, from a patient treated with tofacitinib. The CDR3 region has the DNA TGCGCCAGCAGCCAAGATTGGGCAGGCCAAGAGACCCAGTACTTC. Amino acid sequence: CASSQDWAGQETQYF.